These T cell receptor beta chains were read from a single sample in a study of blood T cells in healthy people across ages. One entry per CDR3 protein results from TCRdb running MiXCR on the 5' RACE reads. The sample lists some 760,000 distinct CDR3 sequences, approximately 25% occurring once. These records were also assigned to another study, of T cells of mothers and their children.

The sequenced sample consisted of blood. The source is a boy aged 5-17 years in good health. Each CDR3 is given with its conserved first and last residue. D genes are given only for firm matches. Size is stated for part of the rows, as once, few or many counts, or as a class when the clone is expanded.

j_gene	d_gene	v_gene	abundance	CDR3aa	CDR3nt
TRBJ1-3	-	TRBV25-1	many	CASSSGNTIYF	TGTGCCAGCAGCTCTGGAAACACCATATATTTT
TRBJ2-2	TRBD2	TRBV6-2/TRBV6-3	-	CASNRLAGDDGELFF	TGTGCCAGCAATAGACTAGCGGGGGACGACGGGGAGCTGTTTTTT
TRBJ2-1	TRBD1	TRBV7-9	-	CASSLDRVNVHEQFF	TGTGCCAGCAGCCTGGACAGGGTGAATGTCCATGAGCAGTTCTTC
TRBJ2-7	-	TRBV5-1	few	CASSTGHTSSYEQYF	TGCGCCAGCAGCACCGGACACACAAGCTCCTACGAGCAGTACTTC
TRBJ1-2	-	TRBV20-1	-	CSARGRLNYGYTF	TGCAGTGCTAGAGGTCGGCTTAACTATGGCTACACCTTC
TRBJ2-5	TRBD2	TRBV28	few	CASSPSAGEGKTQYF	TGTGCCAGCAGTCCTTCGGCGGGAGAGGGGAAGACCCAGTACTTC
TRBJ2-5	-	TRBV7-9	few	CASSLVDPRVETQYF	TGTGCCAGCAGCTTAGTCGACCCCCGGGTTGAGACCCAGTACTTC
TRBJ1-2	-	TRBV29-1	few	CSVQGSNYGYTF	TGCAGCGTTCAGGGGAGCAACTATGGCTACACCTTC
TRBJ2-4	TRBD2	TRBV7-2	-	CASSSVNVGLAGFQYF	TGTGCCAGCAGCTCCGTAAATGTTGGGCTAGCGGGGTTCCAGTACTTC
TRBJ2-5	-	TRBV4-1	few	CASSQEAHEREETQYF	TGCGCCAGCAGCCAAGAGGCCCACGAGCGGGAAGAGACCCAGTACTTC
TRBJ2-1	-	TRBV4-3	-	CASSQDPRGGGNEQFF	TGCGCCAGCAGCCAAGACCCCAGGGGAGGAGGGAATGAGCAGTTCTTC
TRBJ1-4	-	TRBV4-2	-	CASSQVRDDEKLFF	TGTGCCAGCAGCCAAGTGAGGGACGATGAAAAACTGTTTTTT
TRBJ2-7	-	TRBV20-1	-	CSARGGGATYEQYF	TGCAGTGCTAGAGGGGGCGGGGCGACCTACGAGCAGTACTTC
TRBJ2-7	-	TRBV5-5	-	CASSLEQRKEYF	TGTGCCAGCAGCTTGGAACAGCGTAAGGAGTACTTC
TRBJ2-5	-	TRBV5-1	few	CASSFPGGGYQETQYF	TGCGCCAGCAGCTTCCCCGGTGGGGGCTACCAAGAGACCCAGTACTTC
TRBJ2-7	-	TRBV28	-	CASSFFGRAAYEQYF	TGTGCCAGCAGTTTCTTCGGGAGAGCGGCTTACGAGCAGTACTTC
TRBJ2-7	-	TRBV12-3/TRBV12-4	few	CASSLGGGHSYEQYF	TGTGCCAGCAGTTTAGGCGGGGGCCACTCCTACGAGCAGTACTTC
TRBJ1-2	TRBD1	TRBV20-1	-	CSARSGTGNGYTF	TGCAGTGCTAGGTCCGGGACAGGGAATGGCTACACCTTC
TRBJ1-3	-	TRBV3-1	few	CASSQAGGVAGNTIYF	TGTGCCAGCAGCCAAGCGGGTGGGGTTGCCGGAAACACCATATATTTT
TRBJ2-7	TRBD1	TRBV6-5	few	CASSYSGTGFSEQYF	TGTGCCAGCAGTTACTCCGGGACAGGGTTCTCCGAGCAGTACTTC
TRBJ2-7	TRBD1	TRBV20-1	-	CSASQGAGYNSYEQYF	TGCAGTGCTAGTCAGGGGGCAGGGTACAACTCCTACGAGCAGTACTTC
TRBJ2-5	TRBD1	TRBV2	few	CASTPGTGGESDGQYF	TGTGCCAGCACCCCCGGGACAGGGGGCGAATCGGATGGGCAGTACTTC
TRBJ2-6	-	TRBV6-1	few	CASSSLTEGPSGANVLTF	TGTGCCAGCAGTAGCCTCACGGAGGGACCCTCTGGGGCCAACGTCCTGACTTTC
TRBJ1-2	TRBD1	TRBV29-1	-	CSVENLRGHYGYTF	TGCAGCGTTGAGAACCTCAGGGGGCATTATGGCTACACCTTC
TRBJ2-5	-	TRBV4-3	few	CASSQGLVQETQYF	TGCGCCAGCAGCCAAGGACTAGTCCAAGAGACCCAGTACTTC
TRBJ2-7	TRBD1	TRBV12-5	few	CASGKDRGVGEQYF	TGTGCTAGTGGTAAGGACAGGGGTGTTGGCGAGCAGTACTTC
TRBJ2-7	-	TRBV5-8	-	CANRDPYEQYF	TGTGCCAATCGGGACCCCTACGAGCAGTACTTC
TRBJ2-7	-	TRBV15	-	CATSTRDSGYEQYF	TGTGCCACCAGCACGCGGGACAGTGGCTACGAGCAGTACTTC
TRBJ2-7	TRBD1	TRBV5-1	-	CASSQDRGVGYEQYF	TGCGCCAGCAGCCAGGACAGGGGAGTCGGCTACGAGCAGTACTTC
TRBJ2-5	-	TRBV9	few	CASSADAPGTQYF	TGTGCCAGCAGCGCAGACGCACCGGGAACCCAGTACTTC
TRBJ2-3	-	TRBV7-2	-	CASSFFRDTQYF	TGTGCCAGCAGTTTCTTTCGAGATACGCAGTATTTT
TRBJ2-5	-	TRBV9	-	CASNPTQRFQETQYF	TGTGCCAGCAACCCGACACAGAGGTTCCAAGAGACCCAGTACTTC
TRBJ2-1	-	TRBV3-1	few	CASSQGTGLEQFF	TGTGCCAGCAGCCAAGGCACTGGGCTTGAGCAGTTCTTC
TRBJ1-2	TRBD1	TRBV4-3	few	CASSQDLQGALNYGYTF	TGCGCCAGCAGCCAAGATTTACAGGGGGCTCTCAACTATGGCTACACCTTC
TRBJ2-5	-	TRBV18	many	CASSIPGETQYF	TGTGCCAGCTCAATTCCAGGCGAGACCCAGTACTTC
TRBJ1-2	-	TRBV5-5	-	CASSLQVRDTVYGYTF	TGTGCCAGCAGCTTACAAGTTAGGGACACGGTCTATGGCTACACCTTC
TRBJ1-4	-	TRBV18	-	CASSPAGSEEKLFF	TGTGCCAGCTCACCAGCGGGTTCGGAGGAAAAACTGTTTTTT
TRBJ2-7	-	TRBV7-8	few	CASSFRVFYEQYF	TGTGCCAGCAGCTTCAGGGTATTCTACGAGCAGTACTTC
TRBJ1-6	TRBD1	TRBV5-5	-	CASSLGTVNSPLHF	TGTGCCAGCAGCTTAGGGACAGTGAATTCACCCCTCCACTTT
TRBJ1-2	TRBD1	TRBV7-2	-	CASSLLGTGYDYGYTF	TGTGCCAGCAGCTTACTTGGGACAGGGTATGACTATGGCTACACCTTC
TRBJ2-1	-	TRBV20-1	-	CSARDIGPNEQFF	TGCAGTGCTAGAGATATCGGACCAAATGAGCAGTTCTTC
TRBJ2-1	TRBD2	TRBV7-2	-	CASRLERGYNEQFF	TGTGCCAGCAGACTAGAGCGGGGGTACAATGAGCAGTTCTTC
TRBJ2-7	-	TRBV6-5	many	CASSSPPYEQYF	TGTGCCAGCAGTTCCCCACCCTACGAGCAGTACTTC
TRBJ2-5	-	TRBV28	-	CASKLSGTPGRGWNF	TGTGCCAGCAAACTCTCCGGGACTCCCGGAAGAGGATGGAACTTC
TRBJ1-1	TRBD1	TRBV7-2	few	CASRTDRGLETEAFF	TGTGCCAGCAGAACAGACAGGGGTTTAGAGACTGAAGCTTTCTTT
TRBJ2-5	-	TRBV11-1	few	CASSHFGGIEETQYF	TGTGCCAGCAGCCATTTCGGAGGGATTGAAGAGACCCAGTACTTC
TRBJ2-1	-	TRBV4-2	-	CASSQDSDLYSYNEQFF	TGTGCCAGCAGCCAAGATTCAGACCTGTACTCCTACAATGAGCAGTTCTTC
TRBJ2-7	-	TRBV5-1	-	CASSLVSGSSEQYF	TGCGCCAGCAGCTTGGTTAGTGGGTCGTCAGAGCAGTACTTC
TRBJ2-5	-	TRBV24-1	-	CATSGRRQPQETQYF	TGTGCCACCAGTGGCCGCCGACAGCCCCAAGAGACCCAGTACTTC
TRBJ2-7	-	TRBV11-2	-	CASSNPGGYEQYF	TGTGCCAGCAGCAACCCCGGGGGATACGAGCAGTACTTC
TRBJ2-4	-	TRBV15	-	CATSTLRGEAKNIQYF	TGTGCCACCAGCACTCTCCGAGGGGAGGCCAAAAACATTCAGTACTTC